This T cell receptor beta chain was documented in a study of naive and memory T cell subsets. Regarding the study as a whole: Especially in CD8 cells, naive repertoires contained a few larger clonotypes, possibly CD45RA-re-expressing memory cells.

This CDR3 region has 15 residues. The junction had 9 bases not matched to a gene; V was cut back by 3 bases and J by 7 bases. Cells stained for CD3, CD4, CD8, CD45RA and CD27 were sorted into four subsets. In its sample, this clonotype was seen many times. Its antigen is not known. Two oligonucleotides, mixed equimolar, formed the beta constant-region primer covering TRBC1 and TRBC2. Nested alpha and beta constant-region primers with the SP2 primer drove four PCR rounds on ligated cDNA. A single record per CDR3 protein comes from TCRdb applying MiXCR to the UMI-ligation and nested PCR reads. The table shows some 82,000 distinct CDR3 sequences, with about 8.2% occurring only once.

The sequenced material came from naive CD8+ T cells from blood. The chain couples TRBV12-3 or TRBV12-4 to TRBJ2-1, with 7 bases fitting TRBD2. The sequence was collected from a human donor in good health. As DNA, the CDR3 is TGTGCCAGCAGTTTGGGGACGGGGGGTGTGAATGAGCAGTTCTTC. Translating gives CASSLGTGGVNEQFF.